This T cell receptor (beta chain) was observed in a study of blood T cell repertoires in COVID-19. The count of this clone is one. Generated by immunoSEQ multiplex PCR, the TCRdb table keeps only in-frame clones and is missing some. The sample includes more than 200,000 clones, about 91% of them seen just once. The length of the CDR3 is 14 residues. V lost 5 bases and J lost 3; bases outside the gene matches: 2. Looked up from germline, CDR1 is LGHDT and CDR2 is YNNKEL (reference sequence). The TCR sequence derives from a woman in her 30s with COVID-19, enrolled during active disease. Sequencing input: peripheral blood. The chain recombines TRBV3-1 (or the pseudogene TRBV3-2) with TRBJ1-2; TRBD1 matches 11 bases. The CDR3 DNA reads as TGTGCCAGCAGCTCGGGACAGGGGGACTATGGCTACACCTTC. As protein: CASSSGQGDYGYTF.